The text below deals with one T cell receptor (beta chain). Its binding antigen is unknown. The cohort comprised more than 550 healthy bone marrow donors. At the time of sampling, every cohort member was nominally healthy, though immune exposures that went unrecorded were likely present. The donor tested CMV seropositive, placing the donor among the 289 seropositive members of the cohort. Every donor gave a peripheral blood sample, and the peripheral blood mononuclear cells from that sample were used for TCR beta sequencing. Genomic DNA was extracted from the blood cell samples with the Qiagen DNeasy Blood Extraction Kit. According to the germline V gene (reference sequence), CDR1 reads SEHNR and CDR2 reads FQNEAQ. Reading from cysteine to phenylalanine, the CDR3 counts 16 amino acids. Only the CDR3 DNA stays, 48 bases, in frame from base 1. Cut back by 5 bases and 4 bases, the V and J ends lie 17 bases apart.

These data originate in a study of cytomegalovirus exposure and HLA in healthy donors (dated by TCRdb to about 2017). Regarding the research as a whole: An earlier analysis of several hundred of the donors reported approximately 260 Gb of sequence data and around 120 million unique TCR beta sequences obtained from about 179 million T cells. An early release covering more than 500 HLA-typed donors comprised roughly 300 gigabases of sequencing data and 85 million or so unique TCR sequences. Among the roughly 400 genotyped donors, roughly 80% belonged to the genetic ancestry cluster associated with self-reported Caucasian donors. The study was designed to test whether signatures of past pathogen exposure could be identified by cataloging public T cell receptors. Using immunosequencing, the study profiled T cell repertoires from 666 subjects and related those repertoires to cytomegalovirus serostatus. Besides the first cohort of under 700 subjects, a separate validation cohort made up of 120 or so different subjects was used. High-throughput TCR immunosequencing, statistical association of individual TCRs with disease status, and machine learning were combined to predict cytomegalovirus infection status. To study patterns of TCR occurrence, a later analysis re-analyzed previously published TCR beta repertoires from around 660 donors and added high-resolution HLA genotyping. Rather than using new phenotypic data, the later analysis identified candidate immune exposures from TCR beta sequences and from how often those sequences occurred across donors. In an earlier analysis of about 590 of the donors, high-throughput TCR beta sequencing was used to judge whether each TCR beta V gene segment behaved as functional or pseudogenic. Alongside the repertoire data, information on donor age, sex, ethnicity and CMV serostatus was compiled. A later genetic analysis took genome-wide SNP genotypes for about three fifths of the 666 donors and used that subset as a discovery cohort. All discovery cohort repertoires had been generated on a single sequencing platform. Both class I and class II loci were covered by HLA typing, at four-digit resolution. Typing coverage varied by locus: 629-630 donors for A, B, C, DRB1 and DQB1; under 550 for DQA1; 600 to 610 for DPA1; under 490 for DPB1. Roughly five DR-DQ haplotypes were handled as single units for association and clustering because linkage in the cohort was strong. Among 398 genotyped donors of the cohort, an average of approximately 250,000 unique TCR beta nucleotide sequences were sequenced per donor, 15% to 20% of them non-productive. Overall study results and their limits: Because the 87-base-pair reads could not distinguish some IMGT-functional V segments, including TRBV6-2 and TRBV6-3, those segments were excluded. According to a later analysis, most CMV-associated TCR beta chains appeared to be HLA-restricted, and the HLA associations seemed to be driven largely by CMV exposure. In both the original and validation cohorts, the classifier was reported to diagnose cytomegalovirus status with high specificity and sensitivity. The study listed over 150 TCR beta chains as associated with cytomegalovirus. The sequencing pipeline was judged likely to have produced a cluster of highly shared sequence variants as a technical artifact. An association between a missense DCLRE1C variant and V-gene and J-gene trimming of TCR beta chains was found in a later genetic analysis and replicated in an independent cohort. A later analysis found that HLA-associated TCR beta chains were more clonally expanded and had lower generation probabilities than equally common non-associated chains. Most TCR sequences were seen in very few donors, while some public TCRs were found in many individuals. Several of the top co-occurrence clusters appeared to be linked to parvovirus B19, influenza, CMV and Epstein-Barr virus, according to a later analysis. In vitro tests confirmed that three of the cytomegalovirus-associated TCR beta chains recognize cytomegalovirus antigens. The cohort was sequenced for TCR beta chains only, and without alpha or paired-chain data the features that could be detected were limited. Linkage disequilibrium might explain the correlated functional status among segregating V segments, but an unknown experimental factor could not be excluded. A further reported finding was that TCR beta sequences accurately predicted the HLA-A and HLA-B alleles for most subjects in the first cohort. Strong co-occurrence of HLA alleles, especially DR and DQ, made assigning TCR associations to individual alleles difficult. It was suggested by the authors that the approach could potentially be generalized to other disease states and immunological phenotypes. Sequencing depth was assumed to be roughly uniform across donors in the presence/absence analyses, though that assumption may not hold. A later genetic analysis reported fewer N-insertions in productive TCRs among donors in an Asian-associated ancestry cluster than the roughly 700-donor mean. The only immune exposure information available for the cohort was CMV serostatus. In a later analysis, 15,000 to 20,000 TCR beta sequences were associated with specific HLA alleles at a false discovery rate of 0.05. Because HLA typing was missing for some donors at each locus, association tests included only the typed subset. According to a later analysis, TCR association rates differed among HLA loci, with DRB1 alleles showing the most associated TCRs and HLA-C alleles showing the fewest. An earlier analysis of 587 of the donors showed that most TCR beta V segments appeared in productive rearrangements either about 87% or about 30% of the time, which broadly matched IMGT annotations. The earlier analysis of a few hundred of the donors excluded 15 to 20 rarely observed V segments, including chromosome 9 orphons, because counts were too low.

Library preparation was by the immunoSEQ multiplex PCR assay. For the multiplex PCR, a mixture combining 60 forward primers for TCR Vbeta segments and 13 reverse primers for TCR Jbeta segments was used. A multiplex PCR assay on genomic DNA amplified the CDR3 region of rearranged TCR beta genes. On the Illumina HiSeq System, the amplified TCR beta libraries were sequenced as 87-base-pair reads. Per the source publication's procedure: Across the roughly 600 repertoires, a later analysis counted 60 million to 90 million unique TCR beta chains, some 11 million of which were shared by at least two donors. To remove PCR and sequencing errors, raw reads were error-corrected and collapsed into unique sequences using a nearest-neighbor algorithm that merged closely related sequences. V, D and J gene segments were assigned by aligning CDR3 sequences to IMGT reference sequences. For a sequence to be retained, a match of at least six nucleotides was required to both a V gene segment and a J gene segment. Rearrangements were called productive when the CDR3 lacked stop codons and stayed in frame with V and J; all others were non-productive. Following IMGT convention, CDR3 was defined as the stretch from the second conserved V-encoded cysteine up to the conserved J-encoded phenylalanine. In an earlier analysis of around 540 of the donors, sequences lacking an unambiguous match to a single V gene segment were excluded. An earlier analysis of fewer than 750 of the donors classified V segments as functional when productive rearrangements were above 56.7% and as segregating when the standard deviation between donors was above 5%. A statistical classification framework was developed to diagnose cytomegalovirus status using the catalog of TCR beta chain sequences. In a later analysis, TCR nucleotide sequences were compared against IMGT/GENE-DB human TR gene sequences so that V and J genes could be assigned. In a later analysis, CDR3 sequences and most-parsimonious VDJ recombination scenarios were assigned using the TCRdist pipeline. In a later analysis, each TCR beta chain was defined by its CDR3 amino acid sequence together with its V-gene family, and reads without a unique V-gene family were excluded. As a way to deal with suspected cross-contamination and a sequencing artifact, a later analysis dropped roughly 600 nucleotide sequences that were highly shared and had low generation probability. In a later analysis, a clonal expansion index for each public chain was calculated from normalized within-repertoire ranks of inferred template counts. In a later analysis, generation probabilities were computed with a VDJ recombination model fitted to out-of-frame rearrangements, and the resulting probabilities were checked against IGoR. In a later analysis, TCR-TCR, TCR-HLA and TCR-CMV co-occurrence was scored with hypergeometric tests, and a repertoire-size bias correction was applied to TCR pairs. In a later analysis, false discovery rates were estimated by permuting HLA or CMV assignments 20 times. In a later analysis, co-occurring TCRs were grouped using DBSCAN, with TCRdist sequence similarity added in when clustering inside HLA-allele-positive subsets. Repertoires with fewer than 30,000 or more than 120,000 public chains, plus five repertoires with anomalous nucleotide sharing, were excluded from co-occurrence clustering. Sourced from immuneACCESS, this table was stored by TCRdb with only in-frame sequences that have V and J called. A share of the clones is absent; for the studies checked, an unresolved V gene accounts for under half, and the remainder has no known explanation. That table gives V, J and clone size, and the DNA gave D and trimming. The sample table on file contains over 80,000 clones. The ten largest clones add up to approximately 6% of the sample.

The V gene is TRBV7-9 and the J gene is TRBJ2-2; TRBD2 is a weak D gene call, 6 bases matching. The source of this sequence is a girl aged 5-17 years in good health and CMV-seropositive. The sample comprised PBMCs. The sequenced DNA: TGTGCCAGCAGCGCTGTGGGGGGATTTCGCACCGGGGAGCTGTTTTTT. This codes for CASSAVGGFRTGELFF. The reference TRBV7-9 and TRBJ2-2 proteins fill in what lies around the CDR3, so the full variable domain reads DTGVSQNPRHKITKRGQNVTFRCDPISEHNRLYWYRQTLGQGPEFLTYFQNEAQLEKSRLLSDRFSAERPKGSFSTLEIQRTEQGDSAMYLCASSAVGGFRTGELFFGEGSRLTVL.